Each of the 27 T cell receptor beta chains below was sequenced from the same sample in a study of cytomegalovirus exposure and HLA in healthy donors. Primers: 60 Vbeta forward and 13 Jbeta reverse. TCRdb's table, derived via immunoSEQ multiplex PCR, lists solely in-frame clones and lacks some. This table has over 80,000 clones, about three quarters appearing once. The specimen sequenced was PBMCs. The receptors here all came from a man in his forties in good health and CMV-seronegative.

The rearrangement uses TRBV6-5 and TRBJ2-3, with D possibly matching TRBD2 (5 bases). The CDR3 runs 15 residues. The germline V gene encodes CDR1 MNHEY and CDR2 SVGAGI. The V end was cut by 2 bases, the J end by 6 bases, with 15 bases between. The CDR3 DNA reads as TGTGCCAGCAGTTACAGACCAGCGGTCTGGGATACGCAGTATTTT. It encodes CASSYRPAVWDTQYF.

This sequence joins TRBV7-6 and TRBJ2-7, with 8 nucleotides matching TRBD1. With 4 bases clipped from V and 5 bases from J, the junction kept 4 bases outside the gene matches. CDR1 is SGHVS, CDR2 FNYEAQ, per germline. CDR3 length equals 13 residues. CDR3 in amino acids: CASSSTGGHEQYF. In nucleotides, the CDR3 is TGTGCCAGCAGCTCTACAGGGGGGCACGAGCAGTACTTC.

The J gene is TRBJ2-3, the V gene TRBV6-5, with D maybe TRBD2 (6 bases). This CDR3 is built from 13 residues. V was shortened by 6 bases and J by 6 bases, with 13 bases between the two germline ends. Germline values: CDR1 MNHEY, CDR2 SVGAGI. CDR3 sequence reads: CASSSQGLDTQYF. The CDR3 region has the DNA TGTGCCAGCAGCAGCCAGGGACTGGATACGCAGTATTTT.

The genes are TRBV5-1 and TRBJ2-7; maybe TRBD1 (6 bases). V was clipped by 0 bases and J by 3 bases, with 10 bases between them. CDR1 SGHRS and CDR2 YFSETQ come from the germline V gene. CDR3 length: 14 amino acids. CDR3 amino acids: CASSLGGGDYEQYF. The CDR3 DNA reads TGCGCCAGCAGCTTGGGAGGGGGAGACTACGAGCAGTACTTC. Together with reference TRBV5-1 and TRBJ2-7, the CDR3 gives the full variable domain: KAGVTQTPRYLIKTRGQQVTLSCSPISGHRSVSWYQQTPGQGLQFLFEYFSETQRNKGNFPGRFSGRQFSNSRSEMNVSTLELGDSALYLCASSLGGGDYEQYFGPGTRLTVT.

This clone was observed a handful of times. The genes are TRBV11-2 and TRBJ1-1, with unresolved D. V was clipped by 6 bases and J by 3 bases, with 20 bases between them. This CDR3 is built from 16 residues. Germline V gene data show CDR1 as SGHAT and CDR2 as FQNNGV. CDR3 DNA: TGTGCCAGCAGGCAAAAGGTGGCAGGAACGGACACTGAAGCTTTCTTT. Protein sequence: CASRQKVAGTDTEAFF.

The count of this clone is one. This rearrangement joins TRBV27 to TRBJ2-3; a weak D match, TRBD2 (6 bases). This CDR3 has 15 amino acids. Between the trimmed V and J ends, which lost 2 bases and 5 bases, there was a span of 14 bases. CDR1 and CDR2 (germline): MNHEY, SMNVEV (reference sequence). CDR3 nucleotides: TGTGCCAGCAGTTTAGAGGCTAGCGAGATAGATACGCAGTATTTT. Its translation is CASSLEASEIDTQYF.

This chain links TRBV21-1 with TRBJ2-3; TRBD2, as called in the table, went unchecked against the DNA. TRBV21-1 is annotated as a pseudogene. This CDR3 is 15 amino acids long. The CDR3 here is CASSKGEGFTDTQYF. The CDR3 coding sequence is TGTGCCAGCAGCAAAGGCGAGGGTTTCACAGATACGCAGTATTTT.

The chain has TRBV5-1 and TRBJ2-2; TRBD1 aligns across 11 bases. CDR3 length: 16 residues. The germline V gene encodes CDR1 SGHRS and CDR2 YFSETQ. V lost 4 bases to trimming and J lost 7 bases; unmatched junction nucleotides: 9. The chain's CDR3 is CASSEPDRGLDGELFF. The CDR3 DNA reads as TGCGCCAGCAGCGAGCCGGACAGGGGGCTTGACGGGGAGCTGTTTTTT.

The V call is TRBV9, the J call TRBJ2-2; the match to TRBD2 covers 8 bases. CDR3 length equals 15 residues. V shed 2 bases and J 5 bases; nucleotides not matched to a gene: 5. Germline V gene lookup returns CDR1 SGDLS and CDR2 YYNGEE. In DNA form, the CDR3 reads TGTGCCAGCAGCGTCAGCGGGGGACGGACCGGGGAGCTGTTTTTT. Protein: CASSVSGGRTGELFF.

The genes are TRBV2 and TRBJ2-7, with D possibly matching TRBD2 (7 bases). CDR3 length: 16 residues. CDR1 is SNHLY and CDR2 is FYNNEI in the germline V gene. The V gene lost 1 base and the J gene lost 0 bases, with 13 bases spanning the gap. The CDR3: CASSEGGRGGSYEQYF. In nucleotides, the CDR3 is TGTGCCAGCAGTGAAGGGGGTAGGGGGGGCTCCTACGAGCAGTACTTC.

J is TRBJ1-3 and V is TRBV5-4; D gene uncertain. The V end lost 4 bases, the J end lost 2 bases, and 7 bases lay between the germline ends. The CDR3 is made up of 13 amino acids. Germline values: CDR1 SGHNT, CDR2 YYREEE (reference sequence). The CDR3 DNA reads TGTGCCAGCAGCCCTCAGACTGGAAACACCATATATTTT. Its protein product is CASSPQTGNTIYF.

This clone has only a few counts. As DNA, the CDR3 is TGTGCCAGCAGTTCCAGGATGGCAGATACGCAGTATTTT. Its translation: CASSSRMADTQYF. The chain couples TRBV6-5 to TRBJ2-3; D is ambiguous. CDR1 and CDR2 from the germline V gene are MNHEY and SVGAGI. Trimming removed 4 bases from V and 4 bases from J, with 9 bases in between. The CDR3 has 13 amino acids.

The chain recombines TRBV5-4 with TRBJ2-3; D possibly corresponds to TRBD2 (6 bases). This CDR3 is 14 amino acids long. Trimming removed 6 bases at V and 2 bases at J, with 13 bases between. In germline, CDR1 is SGHNT, CDR2 YYREEE (reference sequence). In nucleotides, the CDR3 is TGTGCCAGCAAGGCGCGGGGAATCACAGATACGCAGTATTTT. Amino acids: CASKARGITDTQYF. Drawing the rest from reference TRBV5-4 and TRBJ2-3, the complete variable domain is ETGVTQSPTHLIKTRGQQVTLRCSSQSGHNTVSWYQQALGQGPQFIFQYYREEENGRGNFPPRFSGLQFPNYSSELNVNALELDDSALYLCASKARGITDTQYFGPGTRLTVL.

CDR3 protein: CATSPGGLNTEAFF. The CDR3 DNA reads as TGTGCCACCAGCCCAGGGGGCCTGAACACTGAAGCTTTCTTT. V gene TRBV15 combines with J gene TRBJ1-1; 8 positions match TRBD1. The CDR3 loop spans 14 amino acids. Germline values: CDR1 LNHNV, CDR2 YYDKDF (reference sequence). V gave up 5 bases and J gave up 0 bases; unmatched junction bases: 2.

J is TRBJ2-5 and V is TRBV5-6, with D possibly being TRBD2 (5 bases). The germline CDR1 and CDR2 sequences are SGHDT and YYEEEE. The V end lost 4 bases, the J end lost 2 bases, and 9 bases lay between the germline ends. CDR3 size: 13 residues. CDR3 DNA: TGTGCCAGCAGCCCCGGGATACAAGAGACCCAGTACTTC. This gives the protein CASSPGIQETQYF.

This chain uses TRBV4-1 with TRBJ1-2; 8 bases align to TRBD1. J was trimmed by 5 bases and V by 3 bases; bases with no gene match: 11. The CDR3 runs 16 residues. Germline V gives CDR1 MGHRA, CDR2 YSYEKL. The DNA for the CDR3 is TGCGCCAGCAGCCAGGTACCGGGACAGGCCCTTTATGGCTACACCTTC. It is translated as CASSQVPGQALYGYTF.

The rearrangement links TRBV7-9 to TRBJ2-5; TRBD1 matches 9 bases. The length of the CDR3 is 16 residues. CDR1 is SEHNR, CDR2 FQNEAQ, per germline (reference sequence). V shed 3 bases and J 1 base; nucleotides not matched to a gene: 6. The CDR3 loop reads CASSFQDRGPQETQYF. CDR3 sequence (DNA): TGTGCCAGCAGCTTCCAGGACAGGGGACCCCAAGAGACCCAGTACTTC.

The CDR3 region is CASRSEAGMLETQYF. The CDR3 region has the DNA TGTGCCAGCAGATCAGAAGCAGGGATGCTTGAGACCCAGTACTTC. The genes are TRBV6-5 and TRBJ2-5; possibly TRBD1 for D (5 bases). V lost 6 bases to trimming and J lost 5 bases, with 19 bases between them. CDR1 is MNHEY and CDR2 is SVGAGI in the germline V gene. The CDR3 is 15 residues long.

The chain has TRBV18 and TRBJ2-7, with D maybe TRBD2 (5 bases). The V end was cut by 2 bases, the J end by 1 base, with 9 bases between. The germline gives CDR1 KGHSH, CDR2 LQKENI. This CDR3 has 14 amino acids. Here the CDR3 reads CASSPSGRSYEQYF. In nucleotides, the CDR3 is TGTGCCAGCTCACCAAGCGGCAGATCCTACGAGCAGTACTTC. The full variable domain, with the rest looked up from reference TRBV18 and TRBJ2-7, is NAGVMQNPRHLVRRRGQEARLRCSPMKGHSHVYWYRQLPEEGLKFMVYLQKENIIDESGMPKERFSAEFPKEGPSILRIQQVVRGDSAAYFCASSPSGRSYEQYFGPGTRLTVT.

The chain couples TRBV7-2 to TRBJ2-5; 12 bases map to TRBD2. After removal of 2 bases from V and 5 bases from J, the junction contained 9 bases not matched to a gene. The CDR3 runs to 17 residues. Looked up from germline, CDR1 is SGHTA and CDR2 is FQGNSA. This CDR3 reads CASSLSRLAGGPETQYF. The CDR3, as DNA: TGTGCCAGCAGCTTAAGTCGCCTAGCGGGGGGGCCGGAGACCCAGTACTTC.

The genes are TRBV11-2 and TRBJ1-5; 7 positions agree with TRBD1. J gave up 4 bases and V 3 bases, and 6 bases lay outside the gene matches. The CDR3 length is 15 residues. The germline V gene encodes CDR1 SGHAT and CDR2 FQNNGV. Here the CDR3 reads CASSFGTDSNQPQHF. The DNA for the CDR3 is TGTGCCAGCAGCTTTGGGACAGACTCAAATCAGCCCCAGCATTTT.

This clone was observed a single time. The rearrangement links TRBV27 to TRBJ2-5, with 7 bases lining up with TRBD1. Germline V gene lookup returns CDR1 MNHEY and CDR2 SMNVEV (reference sequence). With 7 bases clipped from V and 5 bases from J, the junction kept 7 bases outside the gene matches. This CDR3 spans 13 amino acids. The CDR3 region has the DNA TGTGCCAGCACTCCAGGGGGTGGGGAGACCCAGTACTTC. Its protein product is CASTPGGGETQYF.

The rearrangement joins TRBV29-1 to TRBJ2-1; 8 nucleotides line up with TRBD1. The junction had 11 bases not matched to a gene; V was cut back by 4 bases and J by 9 bases. Germline loops: CDR1 SQVTM, CDR2 ANQGSEA. The CDR3 spans 14 residues. The CDR3 DNA reads as TGCAGCGTTGGTTTGACAGGGGTCCTGGGTGAGCAGTTCTTC. Amino acid sequence: CSVGLTGVLGEQFF.

The V call is TRBV7-9, the J call TRBJ1-4; tentative D call: TRBD1 (6 bases). The CDR3 length is 15 residues. V was clipped by 3 bases and J by 6 bases, with 14 bases between them. Germline values: CDR1 SEHNR, CDR2 FQNEAQ (reference sequence). The CDR3 is CASSFSTGRDEKLFF. The CDR3 bases are TGTGCCAGCAGCTTTAGCACAGGGCGGGATGAAAAACTGTTTTTT.

The gene calls are TRBV14 and TRBJ2-3; perhaps TRBD2 as D (5 bases). The V end was cut by 0 bases, the J end by 0 bases, with 13 bases between. This CDR3 has 17 amino acids. Germline V gives CDR1 SGHDN, CDR2 FVKESK. CDR3 nucleotide sequence: TGTGCCAGCAGCCAAGAGGTTCCGGGATGGAGCACAGATACGCAGTATTTT. Translating gives CASSQEVPGWSTDTQYF.

The rearrangement joins TRBV5-4 to TRBJ2-5; TRBD2 agrees at 11 bases. Per germline, CDR1 SGHNT and CDR2 YYREEE (reference sequence). The CDR3 consists of 17 residues. Unmatched junction bases numbered 10, after V lost 1 base and J lost 5 bases. The CDR3 nucleotides read TGTGCCAGCAGCTTGCAAATAGCGGGGGGGCTGTTGGAGACCCAGTACTTC. Its translation: CASSLQIAGGLLETQYF.

CDR3 amino acids: CASSTTRPTGRDEKLFF. DNA of the CDR3: TGTGCCAGCAGTACGACCCGGCCGACAGGGCGGGATGAAAAACTGTTTTTT. The V and J genes are TRBV28 and TRBJ1-4; 7 bases match TRBD1. CDR3 length: 17 amino acids. Losses at the gene ends were 5 bases for V and 6 bases for J; bases not matched to a gene: 15. Germline lookup yields CDR1 MDHEN and CDR2 SYDVKM.